These 27 T cell receptor beta chains came from one sample sequenced in a study of cytotoxic CD8 clonotypes in ibrutinib-treated CLL. Using immunoSEQ multiplex PCR, the repertoire was profiled, and TCRdb retains in-frame clones only, with some absent. Counted here are 150,000 or so clones, 80% occurring once; the ten biggest clones make up 7.5% to 8%. Sample: PBMCs, taken after 36 months of ibrutinib treatment. The receptors were gathered from a human donor with chronic lymphocytic leukemia.

Only a few counts were recorded for this clone. The chain combines TRBV4-2 with TRBJ1-2, with unresolved D. Deletions cut 4 bases from V and 1 base from J, with 13 bases between. Germline V gene lookup returns CDR1 LGHNA and CDR2 YNFKEQ. The CDR3 spans 15 residues. The CDR3 sequence is CASSRSVSVNYGYTF. The DNA of the CDR3 is TGTGCCAGCAGCCGGTCAGTTAGTGTTAACTATGGCTACACCTTC.

The chain is built from TRBV4-1 and TRBJ2-7; D remains unclear. The CDR3 contains 12 residues. Trimming cost V 0 bases and J 4 bases, with 4 bases left between them. CDR1 is MGHRA, CDR2 YSYEKL, per germline. CDR3 in amino acids: CASSQEGYEQYF. CDR3 in DNA: TGCGCCAGCAGCCAAGAAGGGTACGAGCAGTACTTC.

The chain is built from TRBV6-5 and TRBJ2-1, with D hard to call. This CDR3 comprises 11 residues. Germline loops: CDR1 MNHEY, CDR2 SVGAGI. The V end lost 2 bases, the J end lost 6 bases, and 2 bases lay between the germline ends. The CDR3 reads CASSYGNEQFF. For the CDR3, the DNA is TGTGCCAGCAGTTACGGCAATGAGCAGTTCTTC.

This clone was seen repeatedly, ten times or more. V is TRBV19 and J is TRBJ2-5, with D perhaps matching TRBD1 (5 bases). Germline V gene sequence: CDR1 LNHDA, CDR2 SQIVND (reference sequence). CDR3 size: 13 residues. V lost 6 bases and J lost 5, with 13 bases in between. In DNA, the CDR3 is TGTGCCAGTAGCGCGGACCCAGGGGAGACCCAGTACTTC. Protein sequence: CASSADPGETQYF.

This rearrangement joins TRBV7-9 to TRBJ2-7; TRBD2 agrees at 10 bases. Germline trimming cut 2 bases from V and 2 bases from J; bases unmatched to any gene: 3. Germline loops: CDR1 SEHNR, CDR2 FQNEAQ (reference sequence). The CDR3 consists of 15 residues. The CDR3 bases are TGTGCCAGCAGCTTATTAGCGGGAGGAACCTACGAGCAGTACTTC. As protein: CASSLLAGGTYEQYF.

The chain employs TRBV4-1 and TRBJ1-2; tentatively, D is TRBD1 (6 bases). Trimming removed 4 bases from V and 2 bases from J, with 11 bases in between. Germline V gene lookup returns CDR1 MGHRA and CDR2 YSYEKL. The CDR3 is made up of 14 amino acids. The CDR3: CASSPVTGNYGYTF. The CDR3 DNA is TGCGCCAGCAGCCCTGTGACAGGCAACTATGGCTACACCTTC.

As for this clone: An end of the junction does not agree with germline; a read error may underlie this. V gene TRBV10-3 combines with J gene TRBJ1-6, with TRBD1 matching over 10 bases. This CDR3 is built from 13 residues. Germline CDR1 is ENHRY and CDR2 is SYGVKD. Written as DNA, the CDR3 is TGTGCCATCAGGTCCGGACAGGGGGTGAATCTTCGCTTT. It is translated as CAIRSGQGVNLRF.

This clone has at least ten counts. This rearrangement joins TRBV7-9 to TRBJ1-5; D unresolved. Germline values: CDR1 SEHNR, CDR2 FQNEAQ (reference sequence). There are 13 residues in the CDR3. V was cut by 4 bases and J by 0 bases, with 4 bases left in between. CDR3 residues: CASSSHSNQPQHF. The CDR3 region has the DNA TGTGCCAGCAGCTCCCATAGCAATCAGCCCCAGCATTTT.

This sequence joins TRBV19 and TRBJ1-4; 9 nucleotides agree with TRBD1. Germline V CDR1 and CDR2: LNHDA, SQIVND (reference sequence). The CDR3 has 15 amino acids. After removal of 3 bases from V and 4 bases from J, the junction contained 3 bases not matched to a gene. The CDR3 DNA sequence: TGTGCCAGTAGTATCTGGGGACAGGGTAATGAAAAACTGTTTTTT. It codes for CASSIWGQGNEKLFF.

This rearrangement joins TRBV28 to TRBJ2-7, with D possibly being TRBD1 (5 bases). V was clipped by 5 bases and J by 6 bases, with 20 bases between them. From germline, CDR1 is MDHEN and CDR2 SYDVKM. The CDR3 contains 15 residues. Here the CDR3 reads CASSLGAAQLPEQYF. The CDR3 DNA is TGTGCCAGCAGTCTAGGGGCTGCCCAGCTACCCGAGCAGTACTTC.

The chain employs TRBV6-5 and TRBJ1-5; no definite D call. The CDR3 length is 15 residues. The V end was cut by 6 bases, the J end by 0 bases, with 12 bases between. Germline loops: CDR1 MNHEY, CDR2 SVGAGI. The CDR3: CASSPDVVSNQPQHF. The CDR3 bases are TGTGCCAGCAGCCCCGATGTAGTTAGCAATCAGCCCCAGCATTTT.

The gene calls are TRBV13 and TRBJ2-1, with D perhaps being TRBD1 or TRBD2 (5 bases each). This CDR3 is built from 16 residues. V was trimmed by 6 bases and J by 0 bases, leaving 15 bases between them. CDR1 and CDR2 (germline): PRHDT, FYEKMQ (reference sequence). In DNA form, the CDR3 reads TGTGCCAGCAGAAGCTTACGGGACGACTCCTACAATGAGCAGTTCTTC. Its translation is CASRSLRDDSYNEQFF. Complete variable domain (other parts from reference TRBV13 and TRBJ2-1): AAGVIQSPRHLIKEKRETATLKCYPIPRHDTVYWYQQGPGQDPQFLISFYEKMQSDKGSIPDRFSAQQFSDYHSELNMSSLELGDSALYFCASRSLRDDSYNEQFFGPGTRLTVL.

The V gene is TRBV7-3, the J gene TRBJ2-1; D gene uncertain. CDR3 length: 13 amino acids. The V end was cut by 5 bases, the J end by 5 bases, with 10 bases between. The germline V gene encodes CDR1 SGHTA and CDR2 FQGTGA. The CDR3 DNA reads TGTGCCAGCAGCCTCGGCCGGGACAATGAGCAGTTCTTC. It encodes CASSLGRDNEQFF.

The chain links TRBV29-1 to TRBJ2-7; D may match TRBD1 or TRBD2 (5 bases each). CDR3 length: 13 amino acids. Germline V gives CDR1 SQVTM, CDR2 ANQGSEA. Trimming cost V 4 bases and J 3 bases, with 13 bases left between them. CDR3 coding DNA: TGCAGCGTTGGGGGGATAGCTCACTACGAGCAGTACTTC. Residues: CSVGGIAHYEQYF.

V usage is TRBV7-2 and J usage is TRBJ2-3; the D gene is possibly TRBD1 (6 bases). The germline V and J ends were trimmed by 5 bases and 8 bases, with 14 bases remaining between them. Germline CDR1 SGHTA, CDR2 FQGNSA. The CDR3 length is 13 residues. CDR3 in amino acids: CASSPRTVVTQYF. The CDR3 nucleotides read TGTGCCAGCAGCCCTCGGACAGTAGTTACGCAGTATTTT.

The chain employs TRBV9 and TRBJ2-1, with 11 positions matching TRBD2. The CDR3 totals 15 residues. Germline-derived CDR1 and CDR2 are SGDLS and YYNGEE. V shed 7 bases, J shed 7 bases, and the junction held 10 bases outside the gene matches. The DNA for the CDR3 is TGTGCCAGCGGCCTTAGCGGGAGGGCCCCTAATGAGCAGTTCTTC. Encoded protein: CASGLSGRAPNEQFF.

A remark on this clone: The same CDR3 also results from other DNA sequences found in this sample. This chain links TRBV9 with TRBJ2-1, with 7 nucleotides matching TRBD2. Germline CDR1 reads SGDLS; CDR2 reads YYNGEE. The CDR3 is 12 amino acids. The trim removed 4 bases at V and 7 bases at J, leaving 2 bases unmatched. CDR3 amino acids: CASSPGGNEQFF. The DNA for the CDR3 is TGTGCCAGCAGCCCGGGAGGTAATGAGCAGTTCTTC.

The V gene is TRBV5-4, the J gene TRBJ1-1; the match to TRBD1 covers 11 bases. In germline, CDR1 is SGHNT, CDR2 YYREEE (reference sequence). V gave up 5 bases and J gave up 5 bases; unmatched junction bases: 11. The CDR3 totals 16 residues. The DNA for the CDR3 is TGTGCCAGCAGGAAAATAGGACAGGGGGCTAGGACTGAAGCTTTCTTT. Protein product: CASRKIGQGARTEAFF.

The V call is TRBV28, the J call TRBJ1-4, with D unclear. Germline values: CDR1 MDHEN, CDR2 SYDVKM. The length of the CDR3 is 14 residues. V was cut by 2 bases and J by 7 bases, with 11 bases left in between. CDR3 region: CASSLAQLREKLFF. The CDR3 DNA is TGTGCCAGCAGTTTAGCACAACTGCGTGAAAAACTGTTTTTT.

This chain connects TRBV19 to TRBJ1-4; TRBD1 matches at 10 bases. This CDR3 is built from 15 residues. The J segment lost 8 bases and the V segment lost 3 bases, leaving 6 bases of the junction unmatched. Germline V gene lookup returns CDR1 LNHDA and CDR2 SQIVND (reference sequence). The CDR3 region has the DNA TGTGCCAGTAGTATTGCAGCGACAGGGGGCGAAAAACTGTTTTTT. Translating gives CASSIAATGGEKLFF. The whole variable domain, filled in from reference TRBV19 and TRBJ1-4, reads DGGITQSPKYLFRKEGQNVTLSCEQNLNHDAMYWYRQDPGQGLRLIYYSQIVNDFQKGDIAEGYSVSREKKESFPLTVTSAQKNPTAFYLCASSIAATGGEKLFFGSGTQLSVL.

This chain joins TRBV10-3 and TRBJ1-2; 7 nucleotides line up with TRBD1. Trimming cost V 6 bases and J 4 bases; bases outside gene matches: 8. The CDR3 length is 14 residues. Germline lookup yields CDR1 ENHRY and CDR2 SYGVKD. This chain's CDR3 is CAISPTGKGYGYTF. As DNA, the CDR3 is TGTGCCATCAGCCCGACAGGGAAAGGCTATGGCTACACCTTC.

The rearrangement uses TRBV5-5 and TRBJ1-3, with 7 positions matching TRBD1. Germline V gene sequence: CDR1 SGHKS, CDR2 YYEKEE (reference sequence). J gave up 0 bases and V 4 bases, and 10 bases lay outside the gene matches. The CDR3 runs 17 residues. This CDR3 is CASSTLRGGSSGNTIYF. The CDR3 nucleotides read TGTGCCAGCAGCACCCTCAGGGGGGGAAGCTCTGGAAACACCATATATTTT. Filled out from reference TRBV5-5 and TRBJ1-3, the complete variable domain reads DAGVTQSPTHLIKTRGQQVTLRCSPISGHKSVSWYQQVLGQGPQFIFQYYEKEERGRGNFPDRFSARQFPNYSSELNVNALLLGDSALYLCASSTLRGGSSGNTIYFGEGSWLTVV.

V is TRBV20-1 and J is TRBJ2-7, with D hard to call. The germline V gene encodes CDR1 DFQATT and CDR2 SNEGSKA (reference sequence). The V end was cut by 4 bases, the J end by 4 bases, with 5 bases between. The CDR3 has 10 residues. CDR3 residues: CSAMSYEQYF. CDR3 in DNA: TGCAGTGCTATGTCGTACGAGCAGTACTTC.

This chain connects TRBV28 to TRBJ1-5, with D tentatively TRBD1 (6 bases). The V gene's germline CDR1 is MDHEN and CDR2 SYDVKM. The CDR3 length is 15 residues. The V end was cut by 3 bases, the J end by 2 bases, with 11 bases between. The chain's CDR3 is CASSFLRGGNQPQHF. The CDR3 DNA sequence: TGTGCCAGCAGTTTCCTCAGGGGTGGCAATCAGCCCCAGCATTTT. The whole variable domain, remainder taken from reference TRBV28 and TRBJ1-5, is DVKVTQSSRYLVKRTGEKVFLECVQDMDHENMFWYRQDPGLGLRLIYFSYDVKMKEKGDIPEGYSVSREKKERFSLILESASTNQTSMYLCASSFLRGGNQPQHFGDGTRLSIL.

In its sample, this clone was seen once. This chain links TRBV11-2 with TRBJ2-2, with 8 bases lining up with TRBD2. This CDR3 contains 17 residues. J gave up 7 bases and V 4 bases, and 14 bases lay outside the gene matches. Germline CDR1 and CDR2: SGHAT and FQNNGV. This CDR3 is CASSSIMGLGSIGELFF. Written as DNA, the CDR3 is TGTGCCAGCAGCTCGATCATGGGACTAGGCTCTATCGGGGAGCTGTTTTTT.

The J gene is TRBJ2-3, the V gene TRBV18; 13 positions agree with TRBD2. The germline V gene has CDR1 KGHSH and CDR2 LQKENI. CDR3 length equals 17 residues. J was trimmed by 0 bases and V by 2 bases; bases with no gene match: 2. CDR3 residues: CASSPGLAGASTDTQYF. In DNA, the CDR3 is TGTGCCAGCTCACCAGGACTAGCGGGGGCGAGCACAGATACGCAGTATTTT.

The V call is TRBV29-1, the J call TRBJ1-2; D gene unclear. The germline V and J ends were trimmed by 3 bases and 1 base, with 9 bases remaining between them. Germline lookup yields CDR1 SQVTM and CDR2 ANQGSEA. The CDR3 spans 13 residues. In nucleotides, the CDR3 is TGCAGCGTTGAGGAAACTTTTAACTATGGCTACACCTTC. Encoded protein: CSVEETFNYGYTF.